These 20 T cell receptor beta chains were all obtained from the same sample, sequenced in a study of OX40 agonist ivuxolimab in advanced cancers. Assay: immunoSEQ multiplex PCR; the TCRdb copy retains only in-frame clones and omits some. The sample has about 95,000 clones, 89% seen once; the top ten hold 0.33%. Here the sequenced sample was CD4+ or CD8+ T cells sorted from blood, taken in a trial of the OX40 agonist ivuxolimab. The source is an adult with an advanced solid tumor such as melanoma, head and neck, liver or kidney cancer.

The chain joins TRBV7-3 to TRBJ1-2, with D uncertain. The CDR3 spans 14 residues. V was pared by 5 bases and J by 0 bases, with 10 bases between. The germline V gene encodes CDR1 SGHTA and CDR2 FQGTGA. As DNA, the CDR3 is TGTGCCAGCAGCCCCGGATTAGCTAACTATGGCTACACCTTC. This sequence encodes CASSPGLANYGYTF.

The chain links TRBV6-6 to TRBJ2-7; the D gene is possibly TRBD1 (5 bases). The CDR3 extends over 13 amino acids. With 6 bases removed from V and 6 bases from J, the gap between germline ends came to 15 bases. CDR1 and CDR2 (germline): MNHNY, SVGAGI (reference sequence). The CDR3 DNA is TGTGCCAGCAGCCTTAAGGGGCGGTCCGAGCAGTACTTC. As protein: CASSLKGRSEQYF.

This CDR3 is CASSLGGYAQHF. CDR3 in DNA: TGTGCCAGCAGCTTAGGAGGGTATGCCCAGCATTTT. This rearrangement joins TRBV5-6 to TRBJ1-5; no clear D gene. Per the germline V gene, CDR1 is SGHDT and CDR2 is YYEEEE. The CDR3 loop spans 12 amino acids. Trimming left V 2 bases short and J 11 bases short, with 11 bases between.

V is TRBV7-9 and J is TRBJ2-5; TRBD2 agrees at 13 bases. The ends lost 3 bases at V and 2 bases at J; junction bases unmatched: 6. The CDR3 sequence is 17 residues long. Germline CDR1 reads SEHNR; CDR2 reads FQNEAQ (reference sequence). The CDR3 sequence is CASSFRGLAGLQETQYF. The CDR3 nucleotides read TGTGCCAGCAGCTTCCGGGGACTAGCGGGACTACAAGAGACCCAGTACTTC.

The chain joins TRBV6-7 to TRBJ2-7; 8 bases are shared with TRBD1. TRBV6-7 is noted as an ORF with a role that remains uncertain. This CDR3 has 15 amino acids. Germline trimming cut 2 bases from V and 1 base from J; bases unmatched to any gene: 4. The CDR3 DNA follows: TGTGCCAGCAGTTACCGGGACAGGTTTTCCTACGAGCAGTACTTC. Its protein is CASSYRDRFSYEQYF.

The gene calls are TRBV5-8 and TRBJ1-1; 7 nucleotides match TRBD1. Germline lookup yields CDR1 SGHTS and CDR2 YDEGEE. After removal of 3 bases from V and 5 bases from J, the junction contained 10 bases not matched to a gene. The CDR3 has 15 amino acids. The CDR3 DNA reads as TGTGCCAGCAGCTCCTACAGGACAGGATTAACTGAAGCTTTCTTT. Translated: CASSSYRTGLTEAFF.

The chain recombines TRBV28 with TRBJ1-1, with a tentative D call TRBD1 (5 bases). This CDR3 comprises 14 residues. Germline V CDR1 and CDR2: MDHEN, SYDVKM. V was cut by 2 bases and J by 7 bases, with 14 bases left in between. The CDR3 DNA follows: TGTGCCAGCAGTTTAGGAGGGGCAGAGGGTGAAGCTTTCTTT. It encodes CASSLGGAEGEAFF.

This chain connects TRBV10-3 to TRBJ1-2; D remains unclear. Looked up from germline, CDR1 is ENHRY and CDR2 is SYGVKD. V was trimmed by 0 bases and J by 4 bases, leaving 9 bases between them. The CDR3 is 14 residues long. CDR3 protein: CAISESPATYGYTF. CDR3 in DNA: TGTGCCATCAGTGAGTCCCCAGCGACCTATGGCTACACCTTC.

The genes are TRBV4-2 and TRBJ1-4, with D possibly matching TRBD1 (6 bases). Trimming stripped 3 bases from V and 6 bases from J, with 17 bases between. The CDR3 extends over 16 amino acids. Looked up from germline, CDR1 is LGHNA and CDR2 is YNFKEQ. The CDR3 DNA sequence: TGTGCCAGCAGCCAGTTAATCACAGGGTCGGATGAAAAACTGTTTTTT. Encoded protein: CASSQLITGSDEKLFF.

The chain combines TRBV6-5 with TRBJ1-6; no reliable D call. The length of the CDR3 is 13 residues. V was shortened by 6 bases and J by 7 bases, with 10 bases between the two germline ends. CDR1 and CDR2 from the germline V gene are MNHEY and SVGAGI. CDR3 nucleotides: TGTGCCAGCAGCCTAAAGGGAAATTCACCCCTCCACTTT. It translates to CASSLKGNSPLHF.

Points on this clone: Other DNA sequences in this specimen translate into the identical CDR3. This chain uses TRBV5-1 with TRBJ2-7; D is uncertain. V was pared by 3 bases and J by 2 bases, with 3 bases between. The germline CDR1 and CDR2 sequences are SGHRS and YFSETQ. There are 11 residues in the CDR3. For the CDR3, the DNA is TGCGCCAGCAGCTCTGCCTACGAGCAGTACTTC. This translates into CASSSAYEQYF. Full variable domain (rest looked up from reference TRBV5-1 and TRBJ2-7): KAGVTQTPRYLIKTRGQQVTLSCSPISGHRSVSWYQQTPGQGLQFLFEYFSETQRNKGNFPGRFSGRQFSNSRSEMNVSTLELGDSALYLCASSSAYEQYFGPGTRLTVT.

The rearrangement uses TRBV7-6 and TRBJ2-5, with 7 bases matching TRBD2. The V gene end was trimmed by 5 bases and the J gene end by 3 bases; junction bases not matched to a gene: 9. The CDR3 length is 15 residues. Germline CDR1 and CDR2: SGHVS and FNYEAQ. CDR3 DNA: TGTGCCAGCAGCCTGCCTGGCGGGGGTGAAGAGACCCAGTACTTC. Translation: CASSLPGGGEETQYF.

This chain uses TRBV11-2 with TRBJ2-5; no definite D call. This CDR3 is built from 14 residues. V was clipped by 5 bases and J by 3 bases, with 13 bases between them. CDR1 and CDR2 (germline): SGHAT, FQNNGV. CDR3 coding DNA: TGTGCCAGCAGCCCCTCCGGCACAGAAGAGACCCAGTACTTC. It translates to CASSPSGTEETQYF.

Remarks on this clone: Distinct nucleotide sequences in the sample also encode this CDR3. J is TRBJ1-1 and V is TRBV9; 7 nucleotides align to TRBD1. Germline V gene sequence: CDR1 SGDLS, CDR2 YYNGEE. With 3 bases clipped from V and 8 bases from J, the junction kept 7 bases outside the gene matches. CDR3 length: 13 residues. CDR3 in amino acids: CASSGDLDREAFF. For the CDR3, the DNA is TGTGCCAGCAGCGGCGATTTGGACAGGGAAGCTTTCTTT.

This clone appeared a few times. The rearrangement joins TRBV28 to TRBJ2-7; TRBD1 aligns across 9 bases. The germline V gene has CDR1 MDHEN and CDR2 SYDVKM. This CDR3 is 15 amino acids long. Trimming at V came to 5 bases and at J to 4 bases, leaving 9 bases not matched to a gene. The CDR3 loop reads CASSLPGTGKYEQYF. For the CDR3, the DNA is TGTGCCAGCAGTCTACCCGGGACAGGGAAGTACGAGCAGTACTTC.

The genes are TRBV19 and TRBJ2-7, with 8 positions matching TRBD2. Germline V gives CDR1 LNHDA, CDR2 SQIVND (reference sequence). V was clipped by 5 bases and J by 2 bases; unmatched bases: 5. This CDR3 has 14 amino acids. The CDR3 DNA is TGTGCCAGTAGTCTGCGGGAGGACGCCTACGAGCAGTACTTC. Amino acid sequence: CASSLREDAYEQYF. Combining the CDR3 with reference TRBV19 and TRBJ2-7 gives the whole variable domain DGGITQSPKYLFRKEGQNVTLSCEQNLNHDAMYWYRQDPGQGLRLIYYSQIVNDFQKGDIAEGYSVSREKKESFPLTVTSAQKNPTAFYLCASSLREDAYEQYFGPGTRLTVT.

The chain carries TRBV30 and TRBJ2-5; 12 positions agree with TRBD2. This CDR3 has 15 amino acids. Germline V gene lookup returns CDR1 GTSNPN and CDR2 SVGIG (reference sequence). Unmatched junction bases numbered 4, after V lost 0 bases and J lost 5 bases. For the CDR3, the DNA is TGTGCCTGGAGTGTACTAGCGGGGGGAAGGGAGACCCAGTACTTC. Its protein product is CAWSVLAGGRETQYF.

This clone occurred once. The chain has TRBV30 and TRBJ2-7; TRBD1 might be the D (7 bases). With 5 bases removed from V and 3 bases from J, the gap between germline ends came to 14 bases. The V gene's germline CDR1 is GTSNPN and CDR2 SVGIG (reference sequence). The CDR3 spans 13 residues. As DNA, the CDR3 is TGTGCCTGGGGCGGGACAGCGCACTACGAGCAGTACTTC. Its translation is CAWGGTAHYEQYF.

This chain joins TRBV7-6 and TRBJ1-4; D not certain. Deletions cut 3 bases from V and 8 bases from J, with 16 bases between. Germline values: CDR1 SGHVS, CDR2 FNYEAQ. This CDR3 comprises 15 residues. In DNA, the CDR3 is TGTGCCAGCAGCTTGACGAAGGGATCACGGGAAAAACTGTTTTTT. The encoded protein is CASSLTKGSREKLFF.

The chain couples TRBV4-2 to TRBJ1-5; D may be TRBD1 (5 bases). CDR3 length equals 15 residues. Germline V gene sequence: CDR1 LGHNA, CDR2 YNFKEQ. Trimming removed 1 base from V and 7 bases from J, with 14 bases in between. CDR3: CASSQGGEGNQPQHF. CDR3 nucleotide sequence: TGTGCCAGCAGCCAAGGGGGGGAGGGGAACCAGCCCCAGCATTTT.